The sequence of this TCR beta chain was determined in a study of neoadjuvant anti-PD-1 for oral cavity cancer. This clone was recorded once. The repertoire was sequenced with immunoSEQ multiplex PCR; TCRdb's copy has only in-frame clones and lacks some. The sample has tens of thousands of clones; about four fifths are singletons. Germline CDR1 GTSNPN, CDR2 SVGIG (reference sequence). This CDR3 spans 16 amino acids. V lost 7 bases to trimming and J lost 3 bases, with 22 bases between them. The V and J genes are TRBV30 and TRBJ2-1; the D gene is possibly TRBD1 (6 bases). The sequencing used PBMCs, collected before nivolumab (anti-PD-1) treatment. The TCR comes from a person between 35 and 79 years old with oral cavity squamous cell carcinoma. DNA of the CDR3: TGTGCCTTCCAGACAGGACGGGGTGGGAACTACAATGAGCAGTTCTTC. Encoded protein: CAFQTGRGGNYNEQFF.